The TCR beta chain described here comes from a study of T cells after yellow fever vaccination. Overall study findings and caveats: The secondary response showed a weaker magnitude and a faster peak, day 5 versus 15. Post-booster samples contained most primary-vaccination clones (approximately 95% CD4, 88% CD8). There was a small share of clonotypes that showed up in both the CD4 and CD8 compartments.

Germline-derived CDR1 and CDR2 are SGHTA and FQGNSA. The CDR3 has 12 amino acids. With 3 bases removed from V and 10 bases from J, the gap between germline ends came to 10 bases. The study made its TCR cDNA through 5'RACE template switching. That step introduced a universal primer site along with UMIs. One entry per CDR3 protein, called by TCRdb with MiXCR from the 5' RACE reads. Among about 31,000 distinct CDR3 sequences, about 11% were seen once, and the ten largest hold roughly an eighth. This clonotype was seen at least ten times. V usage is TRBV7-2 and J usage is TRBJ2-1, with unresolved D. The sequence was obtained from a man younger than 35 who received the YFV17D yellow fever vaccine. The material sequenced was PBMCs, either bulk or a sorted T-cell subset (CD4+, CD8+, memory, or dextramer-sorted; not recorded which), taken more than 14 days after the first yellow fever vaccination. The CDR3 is CASSFGRVEQFF. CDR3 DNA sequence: TGTGCCAGCAGCTTCGGACGTGTGGAGCAGTTCTTC.